This T cell receptor (beta chain) was captured in a study of identical twins. The J segment lost 2 bases and the V segment lost 3 bases, leaving 5 bases of the junction unmatched. The length of the CDR3 is 15 residues. From germline, CDR1 is MNHEY and CDR2 SMNVEV (reference sequence). This clonotype was seen only a few times. MiXCR, run by TCRdb on the 5' RACE reads, gives a single entry per CDR3 protein. This table has approximately 220,000 distinct CDR3 sequences, less than 8% appearing once. Another study also made use of these data, one on yellow fever vaccine responses in identical twins.

This TCR derives from a young woman in good health. The sample was memory (CD45RO+) T cells sorted from blood. The rearrangement joins TRBV27 to TRBJ2-3; 7 bases fit TRBD2. CDR3 nucleotide sequence: TGTGCCAGCAGTTTTGAGGGAGGGCCCACAGATACGCAGTATTTT. It encodes CASSFEGGPTDTQYF.